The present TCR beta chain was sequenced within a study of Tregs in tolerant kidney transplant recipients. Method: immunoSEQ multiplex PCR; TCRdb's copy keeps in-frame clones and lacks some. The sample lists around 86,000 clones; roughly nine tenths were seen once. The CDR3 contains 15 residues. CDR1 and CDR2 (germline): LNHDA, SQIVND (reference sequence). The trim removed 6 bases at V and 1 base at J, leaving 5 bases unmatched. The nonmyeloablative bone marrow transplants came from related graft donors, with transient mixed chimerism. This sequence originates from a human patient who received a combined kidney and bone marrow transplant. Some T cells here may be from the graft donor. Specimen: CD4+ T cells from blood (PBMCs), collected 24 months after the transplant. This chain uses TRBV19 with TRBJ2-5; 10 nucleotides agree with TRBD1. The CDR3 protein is CASRGTGAFQETQYF. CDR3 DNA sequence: TGTGCCAGTAGAGGGACAGGGGCCTTCCAAGAGACCCAGTACTTC.